This T cell receptor beta chain was captured in a study of T cells after yellow fever vaccination. Overall study context: SMART-Seq v4 Ultra Low Input served to prepare low-cell-number fractions.

Germline values: CDR1 DFQATT, CDR2 SNEGSKA (reference sequence). Trimming cost V 3 bases and J 2 bases, with 17 bases left between them. The CDR3 is made up of 17 amino acids. This clonotype was found a few times. Its matching antigen is unknown. Overall study findings and caveats: The study re-detected most primary-vaccination clones after the booster (96% CD4, just over 85% CD8).

TCRdb re-called the 5' RACE reads with MiXCR, one entry per CDR3 protein. Of 300,000 to 450,000 distinct CDR3 sequences listed, 7% to 10% are singletons. V usage is TRBV20-1 and J usage is TRBJ2-6; D not certain. The source of this sequence is a man between 18 and 35 years old who received the YFV17D yellow fever vaccine. Material: PBMCs, obtained roughly seven weeks after the first yellow fever vaccination. CDR3 in amino acids: CSARITTAGTGANVLTF. The CDR3 DNA is TGCAGTGCTAGGATAACTACGGCTGGGACTGGGGCCAACGTCCTGACTTTC.